The next 9 T cell receptor beta chains were all read from a single sample in a study of blood T cell repertoires in COVID-19. Data came from immunoSEQ multiplex PCR; TCRdb stores just in-frame clones and leaves some out. The sample includes more than 80,000 clones, around nine tenths seen only once; the top ten take about 16%. The sample taken for sequencing was peripheral blood. The source of these receptors is a woman aged 60-75 years with COVID-19, enrolled during active disease.

CDR3 coding DNA: TGTGCCAGCAGTCAGGGTTTCGAGCAGTACTTC. As protein: CASSQGFEQYF. The gene calls are TRBV6-2 or TRBV6-3 and TRBJ2-7; a possible D gene is TRBD1 (5 bases). Trimming left V 5 bases short and J 6 bases short, with 8 bases between. The V gene's germline CDR1 is MNHEY and CDR2 SVGEGT. This CDR3 spans 11 amino acids.

V gene TRBV2 combines with J gene TRBJ1-5, with D perhaps TRBD1 (5 bases). CDR3 size: 15 residues. The germline gives CDR1 SNHLY, CDR2 FYNNEI. V was shortened by 6 bases and J by 4 bases, with 16 bases between the two germline ends. The DNA of the CDR3 is TGTGCCAGCAGCGAGGACACCATGGGGAATCAGCCCCAGCATTTT. Translated: CASSEDTMGNQPQHF.

The chain uses TRBV30 and TRBJ1-5; no clear D gene. V lost 1 base, J lost 3 bases, and 10 bases lay in between. The germline V gene encodes CDR1 GTSNPN and CDR2 SVGIG (reference sequence). The CDR3 has 14 residues. CDR3 protein: CAWSGASYNQPQHF. Here the CDR3 DNA reads TGTGCCTGGAGTGGGGCGTCGTACAATCAGCCCCAGCATTTT.

Written as DNA, the CDR3 is TGCGCCAGCAGCCCGACCGGACAGGGGATAGAGACCCAGTACTTC. Translated: CASSPTGQGIETQYF. The chain links TRBV5-1 to TRBJ2-5, with TRBD1 matching over 9 bases. From germline, CDR1 is SGHRS and CDR2 YFSETQ. This CDR3 spans 15 amino acids. The junction had 8 bases not matched to a gene; V was cut back by 4 bases and J by 4 bases.

This chain links TRBV6-5 with TRBJ2-7, with a weak D call TRBD2 (7 bases). Per the germline V gene, CDR1 is MNHEY and CDR2 is SVGAGI. V shed 2 bases and J shed 4 bases, with 12 bases lying between them. The length of the CDR3 is 14 residues. CDR3: CASSYGGALYEQYF. CDR3 DNA: TGTGCCAGCAGTTACGGGGGGGCTTTGTACGAGCAGTACTTC.

This chain connects TRBV7-3 to TRBJ1-1, with a weak D call TRBD1 (6 bases). V was trimmed by 5 bases and J by 3 bases, leaving 13 bases between them. Germline V gene data show CDR1 as SGHTA and CDR2 as FQGTGA. The CDR3 is 14 amino acids. CDR3 loop: CASSPQGTDTEAFF. The DNA for the CDR3 is TGTGCCAGCAGCCCTCAGGGGACGGACACTGAAGCTTTCTTT.

This chain uses TRBV7-2 with TRBJ1-2; maybe TRBD1 (6 bases). Germline assignment: CDR1 SGHTA and CDR2 FQGNSA. V was trimmed by 5 bases and J by 4 bases, leaving 14 bases between them. The CDR3 length is 14 residues. The CDR3 protein is CASSLDSARYGYTF. CDR3 sequence (DNA): TGTGCCAGCAGCCTGGACAGCGCCCGCTATGGCTACACCTTC.

The gene calls are TRBV19 and TRBJ1-1, with 8 bases fitting TRBD1. Trimming at V came to 5 bases and at J to 7 bases, leaving 12 bases not matched to a gene. Per germline, CDR1 LNHDA and CDR2 SQIVND (reference sequence). The CDR3 is 15 amino acids. CDR3 in DNA: TGTGCCAGTAGTGACCGTGGCAGGGGGCCGATTGAAGCTTTCTTT. Its protein is CASSDRGRGPIEAFF. Variable domain in full (rest from reference TRBV19 and TRBJ1-1): DGGITQSPKYLFRKEGQNVTLSCEQNLNHDAMYWYRQDPGQGLRLIYYSQIVNDFQKGDIAEGYSVSREKKESFPLTVTSAQKNPTAFYLCASSDRGRGPIEAFFGQGTRLTVV.

V gene TRBV21-1 combines with J gene TRBJ2-7; the table's D call of TRBD2 was not tested on the DNA. TRBV21-1 is an annotated pseudogene. The CDR3 length is 14 residues. CDR3 protein: CASSKEASSYEQYF. DNA for the CDR3: TGTGCCAGCAGCAAAGAAGCGAGCTCCTACGAGCAGTACTTC.